This TCR beta chain is drawn from a study of prognosis after radiotherapy for stage I lung cancer. Study summary: Those with stage I non-small cell lung cancer who took part were enrolled between 2018 and January 2019. No patient received concurrent therapy with stereotactic body radiotherapy. Histologically, the tumors comprised squamous cell carcinoma in roughly seven patients and adenocarcinoma in around 11.

Multiplex PCR, run in two rounds, amplified TCR beta CDR3 from genomic DNA. Primers specific to each TRBV and TRBJ gene drove first-round PCR. TCRdb called the multiplex PCR reads again in MiXCR, with one record for every CDR3 protein. The sample lists over 15,000 distinct CDR3 sequences; 55% were seen once. This clonotype was detected only a few times. The CDR3 runs to 11 residues. Germline V gene sequence: CDR1 SGHTA, CDR2 FQGNSA. Between the trimmed V and J ends, which lost 3 bases and 6 bases, there was a span of 4 bases. Sequenced here: PBMCs, sampled before or after stereotactic body radiation therapy (not recorded which). The TCR sequence derives from a donor over 45 with non-small cell lung cancer. The chain uses TRBV7-2 and TRBJ2-3, with D unclear. The CDR3 DNA follows: TGTGCCAGCAGCTTTACCGATACGCAGTATTTT. Its protein is CASSFTDTQYF. The entire variable domain, with the rest obtained from reference TRBV7-2 and TRBJ2-3, is as follows: GAGVSQSPSNKVTEKGKDVELRCDPISGHTALYWYRQSLGQGLEFLIYFQGNSAPDKSGLPSDRFSAERTGGSVSTLTIQRTQQEDSAVYLCASSFTDTQYFGPGTRLTVL.